The clone carrying this TCR beta chain came up a few times. The V gene's germline CDR1 is MNHNS and CDR2 SASEGT. The trim removed 6 bases at V and 0 bases at J, leaving 14 bases unmatched. The CDR3 length is 18 residues. The data are from a study of CD4 and CD8 cells across lung adenocarcinoma regions. TCRdb re-called the PCR reads with MiXCR, one entry per CDR3 protein. The table includes 20,000 to 30,000 distinct CDR3 sequences, under 60% detected once. The sequencing sample was made of CD8+ T cells from the center of a lung tumor. V and J are TRBV6-1 and TRBJ2-5; 9 bases are a match to TRBD2. The source of this sequence is a male donor with lung adenocarcinoma. The CD4 and CD8 labels of this study may be unreliable. CDR3: CASSEAGRGGRDQETQYF. The CDR3 DNA reads as TGTGCCAGCAGCGAGGCGGGGCGGGGGGGCCGAGACCAAGAGACCCAGTACTTC.